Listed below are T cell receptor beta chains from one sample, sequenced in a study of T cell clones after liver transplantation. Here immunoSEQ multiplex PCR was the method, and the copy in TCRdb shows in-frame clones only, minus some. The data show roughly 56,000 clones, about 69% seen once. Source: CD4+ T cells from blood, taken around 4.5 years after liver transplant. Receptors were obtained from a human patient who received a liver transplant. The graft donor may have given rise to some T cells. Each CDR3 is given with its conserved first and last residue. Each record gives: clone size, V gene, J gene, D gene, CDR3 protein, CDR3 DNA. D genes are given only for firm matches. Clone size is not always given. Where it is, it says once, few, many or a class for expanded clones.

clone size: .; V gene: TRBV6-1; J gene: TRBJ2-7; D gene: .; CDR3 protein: CASSEAPDGLYEQYF; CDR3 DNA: TGTGCCAGCAGTGAAGCGCCGGACGGACTCTACGAGCAGTACTTC
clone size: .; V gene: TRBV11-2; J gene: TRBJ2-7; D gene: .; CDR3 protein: CASSLATGPVGEQYF; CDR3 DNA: TGTGCCAGCAGCTTAGCTACAGGGCCAGTTGGGGAGCAGTACTTC
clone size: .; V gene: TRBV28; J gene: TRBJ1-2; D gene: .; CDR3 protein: CASTPGQSFYGYTF; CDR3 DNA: TGTGCCAGCACCCCGGGGCAGAGCTTCTATGGCTACACCTTC
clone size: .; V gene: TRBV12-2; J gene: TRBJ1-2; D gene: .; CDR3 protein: CASRLGKNRGYTF; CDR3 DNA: TGTGCAAGTCGCTTAGGAAAAAATCGCGGCTACACCTTC
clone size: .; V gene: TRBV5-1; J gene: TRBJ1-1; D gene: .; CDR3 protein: CASSLDGMNTEAFF; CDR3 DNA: TGCGCCAGCAGCCTGGACGGAATGAACACTGAAGCTTTCTTT
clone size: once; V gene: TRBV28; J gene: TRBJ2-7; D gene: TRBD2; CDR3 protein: CASSRTSGDSYEQYF; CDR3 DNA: TGTGCCAGCAGTCGAACTAGCGGGGACTCCTACGAGCAGTACTTC
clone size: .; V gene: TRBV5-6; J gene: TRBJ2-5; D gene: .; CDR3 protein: CASSLQAFGEETQYF; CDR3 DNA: TGTGCCAGCAGCTTGCAAGCGTTCGGGGAAGAGACCCAGTACTTC
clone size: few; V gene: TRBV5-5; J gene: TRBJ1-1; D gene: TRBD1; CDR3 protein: CASSSGQGLTMNTEAFF; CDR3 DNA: TGTGCCAGCAGCTCAGGACAGGGGCTGACAATGAACACTGAAGCTTTCTTT
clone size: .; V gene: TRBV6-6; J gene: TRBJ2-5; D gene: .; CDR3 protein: CASSYLGGETQYF; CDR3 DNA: TGTGCCAGCAGTTACTTAGGGGGGGAGACCCAGTACTTC
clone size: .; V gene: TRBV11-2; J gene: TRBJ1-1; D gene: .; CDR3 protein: CASTPVAGISEAFF; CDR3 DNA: TGTGCCAGCACCCCAGTGGCAGGGATATCTGAAGCTTTCTTT
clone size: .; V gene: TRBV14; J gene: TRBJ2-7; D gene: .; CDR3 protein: CASSFPGYEQYF; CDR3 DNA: TGTGCCAGCAGCTTCCCGGGGTACGAGCAGTACTTC
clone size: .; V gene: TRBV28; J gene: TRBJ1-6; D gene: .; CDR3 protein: CASSFSGSSPLHF; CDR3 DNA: TGTGCCAGCAGTTTTTCCGGTTCCTCACCCCTCCACTTT
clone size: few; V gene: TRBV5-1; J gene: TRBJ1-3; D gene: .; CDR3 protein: CASSFSTGAAGNTIYF; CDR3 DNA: TGCGCCAGCAGCTTTTCTACGGGGGCGGCTGGAAACACCATATATTTT
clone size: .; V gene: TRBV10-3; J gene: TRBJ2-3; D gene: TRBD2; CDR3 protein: CAIATSAASTDTQYF; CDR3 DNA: TGTGCCATAGCCACTAGCGCCGCTAGCACAGATACGCAGTATTTT
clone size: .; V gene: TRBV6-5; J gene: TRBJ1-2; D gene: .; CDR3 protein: CASSIQVNYGYTF; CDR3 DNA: TGTGCCAGCAGTATACAGGTTAACTATGGCTACACCTTC
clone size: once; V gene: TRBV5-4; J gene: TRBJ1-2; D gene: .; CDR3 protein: CASSLDKIGVGYTF; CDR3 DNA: TGTGCCAGCAGCTTGGATAAAATAGGTGTAGGCTACACCTTC
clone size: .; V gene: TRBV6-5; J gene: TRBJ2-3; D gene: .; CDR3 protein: CASRERTDTQYF; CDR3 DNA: TGTGCCAGCAGGGAGCGCACAGATACGCAGTATTTT
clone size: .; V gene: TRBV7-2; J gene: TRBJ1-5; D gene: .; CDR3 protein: CASSLAGGIPQPQHF; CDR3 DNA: TGTGCCAGCAGCTTAGCGGGGGGTATCCCTCAGCCCCAGCATTTT